This T cell receptor beta chain was sequenced during a study of blood T cell repertoires in COVID-19 (dated by TCRdb to about 2020). Regarding the complete study: Collaborator samples came from the United States, Italy and Spain and covered acute and convalescent phases of COVID-19. Nearly every sample came with metadata listing a de-identified subject ID, COVID-19 status, age in years and sex. The dataset comprised deeply sampled blood TCRbeta repertoires from subjects exposed to, actively infected with, or recovered from COVID-19. Where HLA class I and class II types were available, the types were taken from metadata supplied by the sample provider, not from assay-based typing. The prospective study material was composed of cDNA or gDNA derived from T cells, B-cell-depleted T cells, or PBMCs. Samples came from the ongoing ImmuneRACE study (first 160 participants) plus 1,254 subjects from 6 global collaborators. The repertoires were made available in a free public database intended to serve as a resource for research on the immune response to SARS-CoV-2.

As regards this clone: Its antigen remains unidentified. No clone much larger than this one lies a single base away; base qualities are absent.

CDR1 and CDR2 (SGHDT, YYEEEE) derive from the germline V gene. V trim: 6 bases; J trim: 1 base; unmatched bases: 8. Counted from cysteine to phenylalanine, this CDR3 has 16 amino acids. The retained sequence is limited to the CDR3, 48 bases, with the frame set at the first base. Summary of the overall study and its limitations: How much clinical and demographic metadata was included differed by source and by participant, and the metadata was provided uncurated.

TCRbeta CDR3 regions were amplified from genomic DNA by means of the immunoSEQ Assay, a bias-controlled multiplex PCR. Per the authors' processing: The number of nucleated cells in each sample was estimated from the amplification of reference gene primers within the assay. Sequence reads were collapsed and filtered to measure the absolute abundance of every unique TCRbeta CDR3 rearrangement. For each sample, productive Simpson clonality was calculated as the square root of Simpson's diversity index across productive rearrangements. TCRdb obtained this table from immuneACCESS and retained in-frame rearrangements with V and J assigned. These tables miss some clones; where compared with another copy, unresolved V genes account for less than half of the shortfall, and the remainder is unexplained. For V, J and clone size, that table is used; D and trimming come from the DNA. Across this sample there are tens of thousands of clones, with around 68% seen only once. The ten largest clones represent about 9% of the sample.

Each collaborating institution followed its own protocols to collect whole blood in K2EDTA tubes. For TCRbeta analysis, collaborators shipped samples in one of three forms: frozen whole blood, isolated PBMCs, or DNA extracted from either of those sample types. The chain was built from TRBV5-6 and TRBJ2-2, and 8 bases in between align with TRBD1. The sequenced sample was peripheral blood. This receptor was obtained from a woman in her 70s with acute or convalescent COVID-19. In nucleotide form, the sequence is TGTGCCAGCACCCAATGGACAGGGCGGAACACCGGGGAGCTGTTTTTT. Its product reads: CASTQWTGRNTGELFF. With the rest looked up from the reference TRBV5-6 and TRBJ2-2 genes rather than sequenced, the full variable domain is DAGVTQSPTHLIKTRGQQVTLRCSPKSGHDTVSWYQQALGQGPQFIFQYYEEEERQRGNFPDRFSGHQFPNYSSELNVNALLLGDSALYLCASTQWTGRNTGELFFGEGSRLTVL.